This TCR beta chain came from a study of blood T cells in healthy people across ages. Notes on the study in general: Across the age range, TCR beta diversity per million T cells fell in a roughly linear way.

V shed 0 bases and J shed 6 bases, with 7 bases lying between them. Per the germline V gene, CDR1 is SGDLS and CDR2 is YYNGEE. The CDR3 totals 14 residues. Donors each provided around 9 milliliters of peripheral blood. This clonotype has a handful of counts. Its antigen is not identified. Combining a sample-barcoded 5' primer with a J-beta primer mix, a second PCR ran for about 7 to 12 cycles. Template switching added a 12-random-nucleotide identifier to every cDNA molecule. TCRdb re-called the 5' RACE reads with MiXCR, one entry per CDR3 protein. The sample includes about 1.4 million distinct CDR3 sequences, roughly 60% of them seen just once.

Sequenced: blood. This chain connects TRBV9 to TRBJ1-6, with D hard to call. The sequence was collected from a man aged 18 to 35 in good health. CDR3 sequence: CASSVGEINSPLHF. As DNA, the CDR3 is TGTGCCAGCAGCGTAGGGGAAATTAATTCACCCCTCCACTTT.